This TCR beta chain was documented in a study of patients and donors after allogeneic stem cell transplantation. This CDR3 has 14 residues. With 2 bases removed from V and 2 bases from J, the gap between germline ends came to 9 bases. Germline-derived CDR1 and CDR2 are SEHNR and FQNEAQ (reference sequence). TCRdb called the RT-PCR reads again in MiXCR, with one record for every CDR3 protein. The sample has 25,000 or so distinct CDR3 sequences, roughly 8% seen once; the top ten hold nearly 50%. This sequence was found in a human donor who was either an allogeneic HSCT recipient or a stem cell or donor lymphocyte infusion donor (not recorded which). It is not recorded whose cells these are; they may come from a transplant donor. The chain has TRBV7-9 and TRBJ1-2, with D possibly TRBD1 on 5 matching bases. What was sequenced was blood, either unsorted or a sorted T cell fraction (not recorded which). The CDR3 sequence: CASSLTTANYGYTF. In DNA, the CDR3 is TGTGCCAGCAGCTTAACGACAGCAAACTATGGCTACACCTTC.